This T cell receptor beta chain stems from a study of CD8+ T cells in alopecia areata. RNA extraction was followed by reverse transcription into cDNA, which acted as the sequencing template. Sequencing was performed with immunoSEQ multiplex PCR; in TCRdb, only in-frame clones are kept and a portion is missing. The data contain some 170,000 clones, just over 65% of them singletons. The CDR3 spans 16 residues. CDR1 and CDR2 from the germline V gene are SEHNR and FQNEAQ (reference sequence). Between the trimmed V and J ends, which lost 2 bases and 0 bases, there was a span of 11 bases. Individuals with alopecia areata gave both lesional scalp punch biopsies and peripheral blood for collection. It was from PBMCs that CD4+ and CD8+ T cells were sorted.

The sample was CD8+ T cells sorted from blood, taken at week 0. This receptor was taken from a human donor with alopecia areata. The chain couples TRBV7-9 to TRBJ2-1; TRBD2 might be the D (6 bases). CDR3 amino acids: CASSLFAGNSYNEQFF. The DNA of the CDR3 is TGTGCCAGCAGCTTATTTGCGGGGAACTCCTACAATGAGCAGTTCTTC.